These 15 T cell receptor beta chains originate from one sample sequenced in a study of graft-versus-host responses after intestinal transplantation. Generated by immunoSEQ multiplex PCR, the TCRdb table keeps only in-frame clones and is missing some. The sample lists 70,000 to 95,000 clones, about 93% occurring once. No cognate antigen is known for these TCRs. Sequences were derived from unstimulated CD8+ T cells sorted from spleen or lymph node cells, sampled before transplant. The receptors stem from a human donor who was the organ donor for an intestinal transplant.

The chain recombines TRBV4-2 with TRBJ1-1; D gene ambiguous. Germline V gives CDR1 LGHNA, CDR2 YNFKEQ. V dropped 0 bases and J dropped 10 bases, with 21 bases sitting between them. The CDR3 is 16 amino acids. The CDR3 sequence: CASSQDRGILNTVAFF. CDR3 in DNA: TGTGCCAGCAGCCAAGATCGCGGCATCCTAAACACCGTAGCTTTCTTT.

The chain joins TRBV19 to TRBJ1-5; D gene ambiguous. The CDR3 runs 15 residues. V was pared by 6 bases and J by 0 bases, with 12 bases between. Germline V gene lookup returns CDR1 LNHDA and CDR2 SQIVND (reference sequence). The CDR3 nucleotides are TGTGCCAGTAGGGTTTCCGACTATAGCAATCAGCCCCAGCATTTT. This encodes CASRVSDYSNQPQHF.

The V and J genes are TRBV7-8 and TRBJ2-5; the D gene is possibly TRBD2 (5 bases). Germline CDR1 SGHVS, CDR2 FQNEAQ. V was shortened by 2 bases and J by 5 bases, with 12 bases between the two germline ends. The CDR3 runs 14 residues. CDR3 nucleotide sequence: TGTGCCAGCAGCTTACCGGGGAACTGGGAGACCCAGTACTTC. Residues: CASSLPGNWETQYF. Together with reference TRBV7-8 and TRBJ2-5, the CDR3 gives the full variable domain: GAGVSQSPRYKVAKRGQDVALRCDPISGHVSLFWYQQALGQGPEFLTYFQNEAQLDKSGLPSDRFFAERPEGSVSTLKIQRTQQEDSAVYLCASSLPGNWETQYFGPGTRLLVL.

This CDR3 is CASSGWDMALDEQFF. CDR3 nucleotide sequence: TGTGCCAGCAGCGGCTGGGACATGGCATTGGATGAGCAGTTCTTC. The chain has TRBV7-8 and TRBJ2-1; weak D call: TRBD1 (6 bases). CDR3 length: 15 amino acids. Deletions cut 5 bases from V and 8 bases from J, with 19 bases between. Germline lookup yields CDR1 SGHVS and CDR2 FQNEAQ.

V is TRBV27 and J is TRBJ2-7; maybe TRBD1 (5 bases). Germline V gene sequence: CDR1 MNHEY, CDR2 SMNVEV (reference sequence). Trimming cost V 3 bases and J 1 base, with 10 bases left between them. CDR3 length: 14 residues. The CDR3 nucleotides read TGTGCCAGCAGTTTGGGCAGGGTTTCCTACGAGCAGTACTTC. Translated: CASSLGRVSYEQYF.

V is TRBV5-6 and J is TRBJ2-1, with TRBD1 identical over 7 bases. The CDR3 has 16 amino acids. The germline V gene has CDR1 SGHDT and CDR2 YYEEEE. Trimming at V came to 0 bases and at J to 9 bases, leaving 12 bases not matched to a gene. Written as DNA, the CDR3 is TGTGCCAGCAGCTTGGGAACCGGGACAGTAATCCTTGAGCAGTTCTTC. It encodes CASSLGTGTVILEQFF.

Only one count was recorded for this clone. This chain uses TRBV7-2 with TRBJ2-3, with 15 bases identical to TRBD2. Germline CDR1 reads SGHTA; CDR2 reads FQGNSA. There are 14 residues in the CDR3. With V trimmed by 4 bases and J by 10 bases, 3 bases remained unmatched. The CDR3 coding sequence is TGTGCCAGCAGCTGGACTAGCGGGGGGGTAGCGCAGTATTTT. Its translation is CASSWTSGGVAQYF. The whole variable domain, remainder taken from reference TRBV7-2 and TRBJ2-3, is GAGVSQSPSNKVTEKGKDVELRCDPISGHTALYWYRQSLGQGLEFLIYFQGNSAPDKSGLPSDRFSAERTGGSVSTLTIQRTQQEDSAVYLCASSWTSGGVAQYFGPGTRLTVL.

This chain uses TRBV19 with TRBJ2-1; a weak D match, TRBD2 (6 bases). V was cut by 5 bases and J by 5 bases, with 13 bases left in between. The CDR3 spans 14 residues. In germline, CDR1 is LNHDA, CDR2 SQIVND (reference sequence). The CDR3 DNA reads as TGTGCCAGTAGTGCGGGCGGGGAAAACAATGAGCAGTTCTTC. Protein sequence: CASSAGGENNEQFF.

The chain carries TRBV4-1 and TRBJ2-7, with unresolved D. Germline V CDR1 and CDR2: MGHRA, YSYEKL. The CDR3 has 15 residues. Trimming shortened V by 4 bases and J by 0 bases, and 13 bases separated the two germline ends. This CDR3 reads CASSPTYLDSYEQYF. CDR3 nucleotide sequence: TGCGCCAGCAGCCCAACATACCTTGACTCCTACGAGCAGTACTTC.

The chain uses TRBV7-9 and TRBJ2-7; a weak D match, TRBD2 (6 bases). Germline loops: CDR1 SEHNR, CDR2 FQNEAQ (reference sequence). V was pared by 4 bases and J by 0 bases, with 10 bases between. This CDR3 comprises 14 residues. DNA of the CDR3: TGTGCCAGCAGCTACACGGGACTCTCCTACGAGCAGTACTTC. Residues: CASSYTGLSYEQYF. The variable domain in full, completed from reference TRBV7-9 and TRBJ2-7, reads DTGVSQNPRHKITKRGQNVTFRCDPISEHNRLYWYRQTLGQGPEFLTYFQNEAQLEKSRLLSDRFSAERPKGSFSTLEIQRTEQGDSAMYLCASSYTGLSYEQYFGPGTRLTVT.

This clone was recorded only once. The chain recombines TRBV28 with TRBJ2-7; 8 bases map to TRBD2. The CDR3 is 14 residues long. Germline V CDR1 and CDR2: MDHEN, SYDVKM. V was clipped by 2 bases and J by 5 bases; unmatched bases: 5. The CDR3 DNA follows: TGTGCCAGCAGTTTAGCGGGGGGCCAAGACGAGCAGTACTTC. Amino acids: CASSLAGGQDEQYF.

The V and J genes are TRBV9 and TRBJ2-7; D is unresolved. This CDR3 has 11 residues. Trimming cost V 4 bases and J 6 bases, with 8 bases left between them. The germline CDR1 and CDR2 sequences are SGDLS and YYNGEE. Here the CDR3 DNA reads TGTGCCAGCAGCTCTCCAGGCGAGCAGTACTTC. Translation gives CASSSPGEQYF.

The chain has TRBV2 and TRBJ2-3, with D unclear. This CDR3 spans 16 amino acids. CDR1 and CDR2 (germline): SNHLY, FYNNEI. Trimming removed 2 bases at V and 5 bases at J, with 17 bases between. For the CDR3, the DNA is TGTGCCAGCAGTGAATCTCGTACTATCGGGTTAGATACGCAGTATTTT. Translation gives CASSESRTIGLDTQYF. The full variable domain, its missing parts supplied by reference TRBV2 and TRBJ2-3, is EPEVTQTPSHQVTQMGQEVILRCVPISNHLYFYWYRQILGQKVEFLVSFYNNEISEKSEIFDDQFSVERPDGSNFTLKIRSTKLEDSAMYFCASSESRTIGLDTQYFGPGTRLTVL.

The CDR3 DNA follows: TGTGCCAGCGGGTACCCGGAGGCCCACCATACGCAGTATTTT. Its translation is CASGYPEAHHTQYF. The chain employs TRBV7-2 and TRBJ2-3; a possible D gene is TRBD2 (5 bases). Germline V lookup: CDR1 SGHTA, CDR2 FQGNSA. Between the trimmed V and J ends, which lost 8 bases and 7 bases, there was a span of 19 bases. The CDR3 has 14 residues. Complete variable domain (other parts from reference TRBV7-2 and TRBJ2-3): GAGVSQSPSNKVTEKGKDVELRCDPISGHTALYWYRQSLGQGLEFLIYFQGNSAPDKSGLPSDRFSAERTGGSVSTLTIQRTQQEDSAVYLCASGYPEAHHTQYFGPGTRLTVL.

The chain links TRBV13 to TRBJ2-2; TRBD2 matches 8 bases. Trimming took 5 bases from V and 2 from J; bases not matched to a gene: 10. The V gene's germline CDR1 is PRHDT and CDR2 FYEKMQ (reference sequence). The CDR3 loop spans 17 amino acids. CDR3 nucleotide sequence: TGTGCCAGCAGCCCACCCAGCGGGGGCCCCAACACCGGGGAGCTGTTTTTT. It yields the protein CASSPPSGGPNTGELFF.